This T cell receptor beta chain was captured by sequencing in a study of blood T cell repertoires in COVID-19. Two negative PCRs, clearance, or symptom resolution had been documented for recovered Cohort 3 donors. The data were produced by immunoSEQ multiplex PCR, yet TCRdb's version contains in-frame clones alone and is incomplete. The sample has around 130,000 clones; 75% to 90% are singletons. The CDR3 consists of 13 residues. Losses at the gene ends were 8 bases for V and 7 bases for J; bases not matched to a gene: 8. CDR1 and CDR2 from the germline V gene are SGHRS and YFSETQ. The sequenced sample consisted of PBMCs or T cells enriched from blood (not recorded which). The V gene is TRBV5-1, the J gene TRBJ1-2, with TRBD1 identical over 10 bases. This TCR was sampled from a woman in her forties or fifties who had recovered from COVID-19. The CDR3 DNA reads as TGCGCCAGTGGGACAGGGGACTTTCCTGGCTACACCTTC. It yields the protein CASGTGDFPGYTF.